This record covers a single T cell receptor beta chain. The data originate from a study of cytomegalovirus exposure and HLA in healthy donors. The V end was cut by 3 bases, the J end by 0 bases, with 12 bases between. The CDR3 has 17 amino acids. Germline-derived CDR1 and CDR2 are MDHEN and SYDVKM. Use of 60 Vbeta and 13 Jbeta primers characterized the PCR. Sequencing used immunoSEQ multiplex PCR; TCRdb keeps in-frame clones, though not all of them. The table records 150,000 or so clones, more than 60% of them present only once. Sequencing input: PBMCs. V gene TRBV28 combines with J gene TRBJ1-6, with D possibly matching TRBD1 (5 bases). The sequence was collected from a middle-aged man in good health and CMV-seropositive. The CDR3 is CASSFRTPTSYNSPLHF. CDR3 DNA sequence: TGTGCCAGCAGTTTCCGGACACCGACCTCCTATAATTCACCCCTCCACTTT. The entire variable domain, with the rest obtained from reference TRBV28 and TRBJ1-6, is as follows: DVKVTQSSRYLVKRTGEKVFLECVQDMDHENMFWYRQDPGLGLRLIYFSYDVKMKEKGDIPEGYSVSREKKERFSLILESASTNQTSMYLCASSFRTPTSYNSPLHFGNGTRLTVT.